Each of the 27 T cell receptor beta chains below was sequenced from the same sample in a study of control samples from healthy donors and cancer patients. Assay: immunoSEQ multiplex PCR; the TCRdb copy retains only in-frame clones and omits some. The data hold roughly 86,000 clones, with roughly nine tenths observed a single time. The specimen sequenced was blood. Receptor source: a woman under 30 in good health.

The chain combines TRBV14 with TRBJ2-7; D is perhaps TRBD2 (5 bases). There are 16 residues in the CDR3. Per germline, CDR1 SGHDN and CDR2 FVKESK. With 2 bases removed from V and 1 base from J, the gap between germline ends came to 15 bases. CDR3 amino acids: CASSQFRGTLSYEQYF. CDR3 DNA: TGTGCCAGCAGCCAATTTCGGGGTACCCTTTCCTACGAGCAGTACTTC.

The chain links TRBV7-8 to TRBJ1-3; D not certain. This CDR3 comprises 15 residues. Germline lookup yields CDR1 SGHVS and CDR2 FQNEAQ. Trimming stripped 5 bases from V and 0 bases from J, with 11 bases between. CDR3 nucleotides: TGTGCCAGCAGCCTAAAGGCGAGCTCTGGAAACACCATATATTTT. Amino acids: CASSLKASSGNTIYF.

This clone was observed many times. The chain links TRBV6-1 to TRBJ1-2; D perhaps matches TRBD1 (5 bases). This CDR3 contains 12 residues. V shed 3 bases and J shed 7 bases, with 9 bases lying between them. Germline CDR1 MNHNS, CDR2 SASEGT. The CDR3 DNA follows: TGTGCCAGCAGTGAGGGGGAGGGTGGCTACACCTTC. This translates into CASSEGEGGYTF.

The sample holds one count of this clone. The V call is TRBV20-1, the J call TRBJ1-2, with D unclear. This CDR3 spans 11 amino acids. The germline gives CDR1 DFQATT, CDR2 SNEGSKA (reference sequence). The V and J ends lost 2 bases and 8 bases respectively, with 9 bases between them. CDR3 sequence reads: CSARISGGYTF. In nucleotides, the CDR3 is TGCAGTGCTAGAATTAGTGGCGGCTACACCTTC.

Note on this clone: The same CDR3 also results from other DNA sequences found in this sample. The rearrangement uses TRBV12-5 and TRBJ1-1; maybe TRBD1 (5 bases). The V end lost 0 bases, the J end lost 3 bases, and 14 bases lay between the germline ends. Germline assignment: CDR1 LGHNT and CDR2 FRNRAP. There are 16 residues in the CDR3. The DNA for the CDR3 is TGTGCTAGTGGTTTGGTACTGGGCAGGGAGGACACTGAAGCTTTCTTT. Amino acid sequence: CASGLVLGREDTEAFF.

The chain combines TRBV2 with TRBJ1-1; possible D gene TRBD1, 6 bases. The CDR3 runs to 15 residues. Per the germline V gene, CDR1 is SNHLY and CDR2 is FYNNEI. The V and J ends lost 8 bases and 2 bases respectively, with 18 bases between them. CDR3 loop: CASGISQGTNTEAFF. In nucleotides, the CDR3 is TGTGCCAGCGGGATAAGTCAGGGGACCAACACTGAAGCTTTCTTT.

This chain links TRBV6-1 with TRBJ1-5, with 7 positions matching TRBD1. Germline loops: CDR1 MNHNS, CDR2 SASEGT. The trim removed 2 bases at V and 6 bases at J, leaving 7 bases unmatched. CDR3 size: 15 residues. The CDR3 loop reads CASSEYRGIGQPQHF. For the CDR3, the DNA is TGTGCCAGCAGTGAATACAGGGGCATAGGTCAGCCCCAGCATTTT.

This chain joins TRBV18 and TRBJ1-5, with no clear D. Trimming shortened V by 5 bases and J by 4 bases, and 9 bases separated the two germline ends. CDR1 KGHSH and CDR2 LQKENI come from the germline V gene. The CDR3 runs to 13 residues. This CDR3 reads CASSNLGNQPQHF. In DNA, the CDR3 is TGTGCCAGCTCAAACTTAGGAAATCAGCCCCAGCATTTT.

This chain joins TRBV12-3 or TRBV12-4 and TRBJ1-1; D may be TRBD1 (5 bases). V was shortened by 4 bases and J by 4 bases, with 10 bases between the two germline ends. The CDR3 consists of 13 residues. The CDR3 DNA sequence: TGTGCCAGCAGTTCAGGGATGGGCACTGAAGCTTTCTTT. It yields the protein CASSSGMGTEAFF.

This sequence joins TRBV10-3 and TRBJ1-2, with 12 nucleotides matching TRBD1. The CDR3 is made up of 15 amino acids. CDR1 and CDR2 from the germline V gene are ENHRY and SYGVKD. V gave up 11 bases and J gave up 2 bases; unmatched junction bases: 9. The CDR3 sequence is CAAGTGGEGNYGYTF. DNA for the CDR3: TGTGCCGCGGGGACAGGGGGCGAAGGCAACTATGGCTACACCTTC.

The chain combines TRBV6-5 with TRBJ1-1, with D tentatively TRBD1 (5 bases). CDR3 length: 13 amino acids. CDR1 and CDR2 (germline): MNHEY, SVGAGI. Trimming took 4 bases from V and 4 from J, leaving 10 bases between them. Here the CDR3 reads CASSSTGSTEAFF. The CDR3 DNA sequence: TGTGCCAGCAGTTCTACAGGATCCACTGAAGCTTTCTTT.

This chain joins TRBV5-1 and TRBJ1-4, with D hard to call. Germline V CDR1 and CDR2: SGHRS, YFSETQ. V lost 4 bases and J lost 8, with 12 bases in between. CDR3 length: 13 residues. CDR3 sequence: CASSITAREKLFF. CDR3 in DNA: TGCGCCAGCAGCATAACAGCCAGGGAAAAACTGTTTTTT.

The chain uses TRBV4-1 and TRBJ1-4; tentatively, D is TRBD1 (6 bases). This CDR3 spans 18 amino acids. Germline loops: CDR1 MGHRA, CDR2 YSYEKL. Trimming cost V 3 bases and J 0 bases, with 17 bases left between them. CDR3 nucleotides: TGCGCCAGCAGCCACCCCCGGCGGGGGGCCGCAACTAATGAAAAACTGTTTTTT. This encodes CASSHPRRGAATNEKLFF.

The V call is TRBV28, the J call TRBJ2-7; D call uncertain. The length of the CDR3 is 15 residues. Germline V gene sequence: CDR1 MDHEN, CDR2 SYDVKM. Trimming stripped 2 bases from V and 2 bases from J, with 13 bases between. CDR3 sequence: CASSLGERYTYEQYF. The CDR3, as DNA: TGTGCCAGCAGTTTAGGGGAAAGGTATACCTACGAGCAGTACTTC.

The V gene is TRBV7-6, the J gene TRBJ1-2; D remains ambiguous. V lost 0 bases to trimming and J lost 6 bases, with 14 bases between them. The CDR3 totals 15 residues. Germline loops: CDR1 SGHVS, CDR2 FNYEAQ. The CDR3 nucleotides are TGTGCCAGCAGCTTAGCGTACGGGTCGGTCGATGGCTACACCTTC. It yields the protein CASSLAYGSVDGYTF.

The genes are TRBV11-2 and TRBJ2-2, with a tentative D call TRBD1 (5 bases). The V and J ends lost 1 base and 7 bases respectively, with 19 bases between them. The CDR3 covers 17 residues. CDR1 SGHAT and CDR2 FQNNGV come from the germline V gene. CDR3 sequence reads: CASSLVPATVTGGELFF. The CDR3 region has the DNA TGTGCCAGCAGCTTAGTCCCAGCGACAGTGACGGGCGGGGAGCTGTTTTTT.

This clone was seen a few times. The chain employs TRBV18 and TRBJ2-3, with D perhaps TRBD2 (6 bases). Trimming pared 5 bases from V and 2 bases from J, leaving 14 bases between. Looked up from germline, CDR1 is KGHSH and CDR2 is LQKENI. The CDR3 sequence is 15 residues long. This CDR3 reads CASSISSDSTDTQYF. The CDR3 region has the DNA TGTGCCAGCTCAATCTCTAGCGACTCCACAGATACGCAGTATTTT.

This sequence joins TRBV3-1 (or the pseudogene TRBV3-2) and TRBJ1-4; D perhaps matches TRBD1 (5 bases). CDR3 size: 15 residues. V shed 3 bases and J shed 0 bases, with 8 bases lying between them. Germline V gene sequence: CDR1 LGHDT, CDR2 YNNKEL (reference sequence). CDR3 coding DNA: TGTGCCAGCAGCCACTCGGGGGCAACTAATGAAAAACTGTTTTTT. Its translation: CASSHSGATNEKLFF.

CDR3 protein: CATSSRGGELFF. The CDR3 nucleotides read TGTGCCACCAGCAGTCGTGGCGGGGAGCTGTTTTTT. This chain joins TRBV15 and TRBJ2-2; D ambiguous. V lost 3 bases and J lost 7, with 6 bases in between. CDR3 size: 12 residues. Germline V gene data show CDR1 as LNHNV and CDR2 as YYDKDF (reference sequence).

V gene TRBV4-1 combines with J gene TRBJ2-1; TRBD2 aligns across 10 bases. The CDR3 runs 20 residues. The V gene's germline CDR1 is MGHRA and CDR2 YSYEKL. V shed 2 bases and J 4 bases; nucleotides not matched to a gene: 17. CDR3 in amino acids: CASSQPRLAGEHLTYNEQFF. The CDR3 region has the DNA TGCGCCAGCAGCCAACCCCGTCTAGCGGGGGAGCACTTAACATACAATGAGCAGTTCTTC.

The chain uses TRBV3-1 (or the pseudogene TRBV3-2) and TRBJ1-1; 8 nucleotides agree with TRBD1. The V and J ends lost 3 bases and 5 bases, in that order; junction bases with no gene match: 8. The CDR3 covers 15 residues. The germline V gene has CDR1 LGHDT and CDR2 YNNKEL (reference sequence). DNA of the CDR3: TGTGCCAGCAGCCAGCAGGGGGCATTGGGGACTGAAGCTTTCTTT. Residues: CASSQQGALGTEAFF.

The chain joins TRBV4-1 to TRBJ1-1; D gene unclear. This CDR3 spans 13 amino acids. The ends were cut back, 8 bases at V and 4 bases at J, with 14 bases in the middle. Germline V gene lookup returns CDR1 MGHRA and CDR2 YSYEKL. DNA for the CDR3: TGCGCCAGCCGTCGGGGTATGGCCACTGAAGCTTTCTTT. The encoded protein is CASRRGMATEAFF.

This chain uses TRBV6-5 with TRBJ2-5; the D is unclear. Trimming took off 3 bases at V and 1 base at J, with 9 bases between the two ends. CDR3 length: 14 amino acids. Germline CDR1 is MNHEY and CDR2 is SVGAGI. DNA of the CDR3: TGTGCCAGCAGTTATCCCGGAATCCAAGAGACCCAGTACTTC. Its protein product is CASSYPGIQETQYF.

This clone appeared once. CDR3 in amino acids: CASSESGVSAAFF. In DNA, the CDR3 is TGCGCCAGCAGTGAGTCGGGTGTCTCTGCAGCTTTCTTT. V and J are TRBV10-1 and TRBJ1-1, with D unclear. This CDR3 is 13 amino acids long. The germline V gene has CDR1 WNHNN and CDR2 SYGVQD (reference sequence). The V and J ends lost 0 bases and 10 bases respectively, with 12 bases between them.

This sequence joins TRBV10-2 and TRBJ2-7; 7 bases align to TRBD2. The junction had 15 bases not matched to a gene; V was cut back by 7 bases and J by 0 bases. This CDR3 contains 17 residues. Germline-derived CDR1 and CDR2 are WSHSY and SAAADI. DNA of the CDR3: TGCGCCAGCAACCCTACGTACGGGGGACTAATCTCCTACGAGCAGTACTTC. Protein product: CASNPTYGGLISYEQYF.

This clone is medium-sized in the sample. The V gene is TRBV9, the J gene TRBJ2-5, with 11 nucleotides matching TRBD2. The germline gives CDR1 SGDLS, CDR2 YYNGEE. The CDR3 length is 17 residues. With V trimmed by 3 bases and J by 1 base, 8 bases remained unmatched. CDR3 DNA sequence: TGTGCCAGCAGCGGAAAACTAGCGGGGGAACCCCAAGAGACCCAGTACTTC. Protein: CASSGKLAGEPQETQYF.

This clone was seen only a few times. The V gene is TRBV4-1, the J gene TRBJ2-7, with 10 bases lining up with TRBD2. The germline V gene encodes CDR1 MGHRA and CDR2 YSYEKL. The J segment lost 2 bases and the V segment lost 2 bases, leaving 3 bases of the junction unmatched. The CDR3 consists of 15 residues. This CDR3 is CASSQNSGGTYEQYF. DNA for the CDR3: TGCGCCAGCAGCCAAAATAGCGGGGGGACCTACGAGCAGTACTTC.